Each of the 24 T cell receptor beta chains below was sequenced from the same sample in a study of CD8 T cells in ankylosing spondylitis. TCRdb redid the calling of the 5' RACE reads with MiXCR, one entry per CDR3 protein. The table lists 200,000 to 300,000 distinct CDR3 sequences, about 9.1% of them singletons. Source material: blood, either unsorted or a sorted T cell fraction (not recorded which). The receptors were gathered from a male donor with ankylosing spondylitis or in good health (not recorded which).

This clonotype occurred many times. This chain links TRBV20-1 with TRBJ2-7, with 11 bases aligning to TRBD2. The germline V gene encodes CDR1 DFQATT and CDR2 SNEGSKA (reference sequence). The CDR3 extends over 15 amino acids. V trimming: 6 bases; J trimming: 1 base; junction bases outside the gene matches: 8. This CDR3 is CSALVLAGVSYEQYF. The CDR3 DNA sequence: TGCAGTGCGTTAGTACTAGCGGGAGTTTCCTACGAGCAGTACTTC.

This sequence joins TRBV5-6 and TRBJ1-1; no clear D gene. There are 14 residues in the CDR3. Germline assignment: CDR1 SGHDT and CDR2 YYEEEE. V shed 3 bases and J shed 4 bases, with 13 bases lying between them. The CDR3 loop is CASSSDFLGTEAFF. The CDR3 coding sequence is TGTGCCAGCAGCTCGGACTTCCTTGGCACTGAAGCTTTCTTT.

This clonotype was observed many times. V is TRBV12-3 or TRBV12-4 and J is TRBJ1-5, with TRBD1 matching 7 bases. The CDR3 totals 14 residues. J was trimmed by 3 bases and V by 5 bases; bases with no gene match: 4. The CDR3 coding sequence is TGTGCCAGCAGTCGGACAGGTTACAATCAGCCCCAGCATTTT. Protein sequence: CASSRTGYNQPQHF.

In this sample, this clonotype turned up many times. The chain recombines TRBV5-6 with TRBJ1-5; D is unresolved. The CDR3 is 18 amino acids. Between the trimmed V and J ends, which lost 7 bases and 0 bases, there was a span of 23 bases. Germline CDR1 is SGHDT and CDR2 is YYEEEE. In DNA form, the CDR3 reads TGTGCCAGCGACTCTTGGGGTCGGAGCCGTTATAGCAATCAGCCCCAGCATTTT. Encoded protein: CASDSWGRSRYSNQPQHF.

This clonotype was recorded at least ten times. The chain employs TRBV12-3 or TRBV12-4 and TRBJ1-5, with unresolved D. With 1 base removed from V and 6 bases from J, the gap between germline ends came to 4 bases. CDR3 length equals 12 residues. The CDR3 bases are TGTGCCAGCAGTTTAGGGTTTCAGCCCCAGCATTTT. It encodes CASSLGFQPQHF.

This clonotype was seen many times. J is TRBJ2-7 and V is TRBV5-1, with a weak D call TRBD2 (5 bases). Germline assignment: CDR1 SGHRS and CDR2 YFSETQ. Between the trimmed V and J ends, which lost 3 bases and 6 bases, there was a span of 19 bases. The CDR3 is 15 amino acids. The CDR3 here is CASSSGGASLSEQYF. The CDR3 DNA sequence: TGCGCCAGCAGCTCTGGAGGAGCATCCCTTAGCGAGCAGTACTTC.

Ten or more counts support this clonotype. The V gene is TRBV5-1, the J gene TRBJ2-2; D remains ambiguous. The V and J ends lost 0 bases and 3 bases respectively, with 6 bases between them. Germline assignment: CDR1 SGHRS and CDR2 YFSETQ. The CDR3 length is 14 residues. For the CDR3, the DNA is TGCGCCAGCAGCTTGGCCGGTGACACCGGGGAGCTGTTTTTT. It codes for CASSLAGDTGELFF.

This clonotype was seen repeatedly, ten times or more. CDR3 region: CASSLVGGDYYGYTF. The CDR3 region has the DNA TGTGCCAGCAGCTTAGTTGGGGGCGACTACTATGGCTACACCTTC. The genes are TRBV7-2 and TRBJ1-2; D may be TRBD1 (6 bases). Germline V gene sequence: CDR1 SGHTA, CDR2 FQGNSA. The CDR3 is 15 amino acids. V was pared by 1 base and J by 3 bases, with 12 bases between.

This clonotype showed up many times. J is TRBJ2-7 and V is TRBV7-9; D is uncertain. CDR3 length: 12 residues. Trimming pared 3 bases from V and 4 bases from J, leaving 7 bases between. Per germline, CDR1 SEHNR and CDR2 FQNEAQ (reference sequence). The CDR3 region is CASSLDAYEQYF. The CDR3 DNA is TGTGCCAGCAGCTTGGATGCTTACGAGCAGTACTTC.

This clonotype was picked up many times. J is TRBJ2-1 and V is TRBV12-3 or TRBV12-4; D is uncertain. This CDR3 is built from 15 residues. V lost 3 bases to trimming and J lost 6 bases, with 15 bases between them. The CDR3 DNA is TGTGCCAGCAGTTTGGGCCCTCGAACAGCCAATGAGCAGTTCTTC. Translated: CASSLGPRTANEQFF.

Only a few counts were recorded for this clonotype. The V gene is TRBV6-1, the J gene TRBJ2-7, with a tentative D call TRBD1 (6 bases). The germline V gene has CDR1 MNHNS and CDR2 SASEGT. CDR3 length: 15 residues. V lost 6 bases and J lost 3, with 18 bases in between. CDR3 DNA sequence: TGTGCCAGCAGGACCTGGCAGGGGCTCTTCTACGAGCAGTACTTC. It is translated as CASRTWQGLFYEQYF.

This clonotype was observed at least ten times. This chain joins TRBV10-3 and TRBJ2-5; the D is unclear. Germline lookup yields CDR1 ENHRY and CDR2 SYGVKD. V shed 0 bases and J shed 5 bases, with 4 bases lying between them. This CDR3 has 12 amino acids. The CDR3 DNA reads TGTGCCATCAGTGAGTCGGCGGAGACCCAGTACTTC. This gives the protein CAISESAETQYF.

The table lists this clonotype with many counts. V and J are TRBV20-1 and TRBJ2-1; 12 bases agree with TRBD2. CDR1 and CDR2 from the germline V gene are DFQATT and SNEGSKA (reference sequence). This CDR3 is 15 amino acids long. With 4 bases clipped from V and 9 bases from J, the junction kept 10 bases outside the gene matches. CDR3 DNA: TGCAGTGCTACGGACTCTAGCGGGGGGGCCACTGAGCAGTTCTTC. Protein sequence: CSATDSSGGATEQFF.

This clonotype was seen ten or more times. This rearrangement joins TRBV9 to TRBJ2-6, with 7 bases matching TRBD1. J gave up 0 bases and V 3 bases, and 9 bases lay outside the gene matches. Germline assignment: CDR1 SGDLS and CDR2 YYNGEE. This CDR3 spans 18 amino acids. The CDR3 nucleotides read TGTGCCAGCAGCGCCTCAGGGGGAATAAGCTCTGGGGCCAACGTCCTGACTTTC. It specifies CASSASGGISSGANVLTF.

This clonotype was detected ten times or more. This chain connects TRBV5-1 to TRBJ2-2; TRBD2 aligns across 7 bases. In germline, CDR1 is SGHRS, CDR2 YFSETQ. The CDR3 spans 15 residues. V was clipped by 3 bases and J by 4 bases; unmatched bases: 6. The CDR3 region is CASSSISGPTGELFF. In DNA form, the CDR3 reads TGCGCCAGCAGCTCAATTAGCGGGCCCACCGGGGAGCTGTTTTTT.

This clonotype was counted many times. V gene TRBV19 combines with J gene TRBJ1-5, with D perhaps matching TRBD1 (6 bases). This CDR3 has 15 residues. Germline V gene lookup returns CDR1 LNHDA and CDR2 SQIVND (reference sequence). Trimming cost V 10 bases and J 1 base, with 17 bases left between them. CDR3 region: CATTSGAGSNQPQHF. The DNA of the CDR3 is TGTGCCACGACCTCAGGGGCTGGCAGCAATCAGCCCCAGCATTTT.

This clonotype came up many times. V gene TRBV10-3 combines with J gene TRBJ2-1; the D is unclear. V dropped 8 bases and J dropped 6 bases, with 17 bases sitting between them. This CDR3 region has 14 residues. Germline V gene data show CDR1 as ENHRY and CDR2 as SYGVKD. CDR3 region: CAIQLGPSGNEQFF. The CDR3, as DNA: TGTGCCATCCAACTGGGCCCTTCGGGCAATGAGCAGTTCTTC.

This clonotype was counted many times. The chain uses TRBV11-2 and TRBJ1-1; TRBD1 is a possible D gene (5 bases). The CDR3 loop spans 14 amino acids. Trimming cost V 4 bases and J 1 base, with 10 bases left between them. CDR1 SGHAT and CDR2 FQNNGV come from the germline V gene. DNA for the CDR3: TGTGCCAGCAGCTATGGGACGGCGAACACTGAAGCTTTCTTT. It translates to CASSYGTANTEAFF.

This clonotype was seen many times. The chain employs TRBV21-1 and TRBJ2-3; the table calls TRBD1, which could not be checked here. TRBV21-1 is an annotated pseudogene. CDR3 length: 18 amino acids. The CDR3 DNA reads TGTGCCAGCAGCCCCCCTAATGGCGGGAACAGGGGGCAAGATACGCAGTATTTT. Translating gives CASSPPNGGNRGQDTQYF.

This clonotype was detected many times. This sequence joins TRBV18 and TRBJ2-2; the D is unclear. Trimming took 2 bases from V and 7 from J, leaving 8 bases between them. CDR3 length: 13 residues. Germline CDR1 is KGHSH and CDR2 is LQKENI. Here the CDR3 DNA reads TGTGCCAGCTCACCATCAAAAATCGGGGAGCTGTTTTTT. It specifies CASSPSKIGELFF. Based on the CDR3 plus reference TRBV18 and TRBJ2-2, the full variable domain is NAGVMQNPRHLVRRRGQEARLRCSPMKGHSHVYWYRQLPEEGLKFMVYLQKENIIDESGMPKERFSAEFPKEGPSILRIQQVVRGDSAAYFCASSPSKIGELFFGEGSRLTVL.

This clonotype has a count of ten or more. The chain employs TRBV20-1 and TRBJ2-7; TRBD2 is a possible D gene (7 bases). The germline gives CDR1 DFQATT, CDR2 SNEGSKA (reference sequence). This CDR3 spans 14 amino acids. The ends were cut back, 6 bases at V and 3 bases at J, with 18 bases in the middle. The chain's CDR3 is CSAQGGGHRYEQYF. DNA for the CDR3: TGCAGTGCCCAGGGCGGGGGACACCGCTACGAGCAGTACTTC.

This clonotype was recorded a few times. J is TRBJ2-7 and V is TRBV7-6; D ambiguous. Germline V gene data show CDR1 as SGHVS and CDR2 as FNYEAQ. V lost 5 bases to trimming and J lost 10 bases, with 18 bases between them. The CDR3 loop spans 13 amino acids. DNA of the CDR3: TGTGCCAGCAGCCCCTTCGAAAAGTCCGGTCAGTACTTC. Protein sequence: CASSPFEKSGQYF.

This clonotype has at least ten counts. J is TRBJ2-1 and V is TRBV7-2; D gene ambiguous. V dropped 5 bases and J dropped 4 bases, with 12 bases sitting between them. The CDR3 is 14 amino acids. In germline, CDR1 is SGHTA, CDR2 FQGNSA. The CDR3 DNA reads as TGTGCCAGCAGCCCTGCTACGCCGTACAATGAGCAGTTCTTC. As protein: CASSPATPYNEQFF. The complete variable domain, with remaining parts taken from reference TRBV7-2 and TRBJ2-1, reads GAGVSQSPSNKVTEKGKDVELRCDPISGHTALYWYRQSLGQGLEFLIYFQGNSAPDKSGLPSDRFSAERTGGSVSTLTIQRTQQEDSAVYLCASSPATPYNEQFFGPGTRLTVL.

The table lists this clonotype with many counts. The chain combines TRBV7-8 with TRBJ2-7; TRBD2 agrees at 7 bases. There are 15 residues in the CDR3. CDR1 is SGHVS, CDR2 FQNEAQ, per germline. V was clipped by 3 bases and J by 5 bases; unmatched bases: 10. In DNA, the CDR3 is TGTGCCAGCAGCTTCATGGCGGGAGCTATGAACGAGCAGTACTTC. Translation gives CASSFMAGAMNEQYF.